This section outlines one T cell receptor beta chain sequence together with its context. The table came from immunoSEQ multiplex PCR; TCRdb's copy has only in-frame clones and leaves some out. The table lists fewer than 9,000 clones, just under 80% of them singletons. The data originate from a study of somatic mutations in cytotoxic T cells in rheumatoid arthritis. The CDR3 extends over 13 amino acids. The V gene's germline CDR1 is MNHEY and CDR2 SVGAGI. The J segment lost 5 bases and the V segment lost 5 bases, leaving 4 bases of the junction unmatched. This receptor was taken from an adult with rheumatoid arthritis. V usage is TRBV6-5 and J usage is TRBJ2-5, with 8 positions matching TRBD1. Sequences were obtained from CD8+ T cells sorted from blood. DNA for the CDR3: TGTGCCAGCAGTGCAGACAGGGGCGAGACCCAGTACTTC. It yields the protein CASSADRGETQYF.